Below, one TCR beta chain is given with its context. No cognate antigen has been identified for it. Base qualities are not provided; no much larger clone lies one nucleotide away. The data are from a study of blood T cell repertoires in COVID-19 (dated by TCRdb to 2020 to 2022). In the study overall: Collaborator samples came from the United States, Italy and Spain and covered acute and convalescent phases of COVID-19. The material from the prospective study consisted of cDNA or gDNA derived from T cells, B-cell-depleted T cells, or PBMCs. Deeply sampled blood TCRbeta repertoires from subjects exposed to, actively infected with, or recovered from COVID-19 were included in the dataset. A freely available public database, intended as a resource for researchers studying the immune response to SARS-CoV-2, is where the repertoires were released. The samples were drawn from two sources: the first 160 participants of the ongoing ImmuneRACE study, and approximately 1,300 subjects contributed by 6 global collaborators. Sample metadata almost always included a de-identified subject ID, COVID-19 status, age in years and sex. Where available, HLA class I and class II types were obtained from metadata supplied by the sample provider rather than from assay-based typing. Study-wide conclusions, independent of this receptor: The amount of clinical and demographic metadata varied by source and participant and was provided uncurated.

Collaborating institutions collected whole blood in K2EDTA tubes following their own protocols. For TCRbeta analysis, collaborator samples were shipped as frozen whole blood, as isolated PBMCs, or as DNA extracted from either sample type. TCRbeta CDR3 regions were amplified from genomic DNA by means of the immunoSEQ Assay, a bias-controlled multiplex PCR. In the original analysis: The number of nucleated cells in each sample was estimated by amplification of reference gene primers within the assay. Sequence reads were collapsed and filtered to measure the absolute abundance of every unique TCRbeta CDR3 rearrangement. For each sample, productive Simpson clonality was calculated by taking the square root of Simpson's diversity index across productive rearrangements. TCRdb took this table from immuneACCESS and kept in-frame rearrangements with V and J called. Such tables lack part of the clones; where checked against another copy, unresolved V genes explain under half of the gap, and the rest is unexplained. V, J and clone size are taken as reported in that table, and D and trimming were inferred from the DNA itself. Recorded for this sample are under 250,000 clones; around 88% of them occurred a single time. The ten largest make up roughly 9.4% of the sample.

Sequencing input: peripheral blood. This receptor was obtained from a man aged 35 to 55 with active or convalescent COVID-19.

The nucleotides are TGTGCCAGCAGCAAATCCGGGACAGGGGGCGATGGCTACACCTTC. Its protein reads: CASSKSGTGGDGYTF. This sequence uses TRBV7-2 and TRBJ1-2; 12 nucleotides in the junction match TRBD1. Trimming takes 5 bases off V and 6 bases off J; junction bases not matched to a gene: 7. From a lookup of the germline V gene, CDR1 and CDR2 are SGHTA and FQGNSA. The CDR3 covers 15 residues, taking in both the cysteine and the phenylalanine. The read is trimmed to its CDR3 DNA, 45 bases read in frame from base 1. The entire variable domain, with the stretches around the CDR3 drawn from the reference TRBV7-2 and TRBJ1-2 proteins, is GAGVSQSPSNKVTEKGKDVELRCDPISGHTALYWYRQSLGQGLEFLIYFQGNSAPDKSGLPSDRFSAERTGGSVSTLTIQRTQQEDSAVYLCASSKSGTGGDGYTFGSGTRLTVV.